Below are 15 T cell receptor beta chains sequenced from a single sample in a study of cytomegalovirus exposure and HLA in healthy donors. PCR primers comprised 60 Vbeta and 13 Jbeta primers. Here immunoSEQ multiplex PCR was the method, and the copy in TCRdb shows in-frame clones only, minus some. The sample has over 140,000 clones; 80% are singletons. Material: PBMCs. The receptors originated from a man aged 50-59 years in good health and CMV-seronegative.

This clone has only a few counts. The V gene is TRBV4-2, the J gene TRBJ1-4, with 7 bases lining up with TRBD1. The CDR3 length is 15 residues. CDR1 is LGHNA, CDR2 YNFKEQ, per germline. V shed 4 bases, J shed 3 bases, and the junction held 5 bases outside the gene matches. CDR3 bases: TGTGCCAGCAGCCCTTCAGGGGGTTCTAATGAAAAACTGTTTTTT. Protein product: CASSPSGGSNEKLFF.

J is TRBJ1-1 and V is TRBV25-1, with D possibly TRBD1 on 5 matching bases. Germline CDR1 MGHDK, CDR2 SYGVNS. The germline V and J ends were trimmed by 8 bases and 11 bases, with 12 bases remaining between them. The CDR3 sequence is 10 residues long. The DNA for the CDR3 is TGTGCCAGCCCAAGGTACAGGGCTTTCTTT. It translates to CASPRYRAFF.

This chain joins TRBV2 and TRBJ1-2, with TRBD1 matching over 8 bases. V gave up 5 bases and J gave up 6 bases; unmatched junction bases: 5. CDR1 is SNHLY, CDR2 FYNNEI, per germline. This CDR3 spans 13 amino acids. CDR3 region: CASSRDRRNGYTF. CDR3 nucleotides: TGTGCCAGCAGTAGGGACAGGAGGAATGGCTACACCTTC.

The chain combines TRBV6-6 with TRBJ2-2, with D maybe TRBD1 (6 bases). With 8 bases removed from V and 3 bases from J, the gap between germline ends came to 16 bases. The CDR3 sequence is 15 residues long. Germline CDR1 MNHNY, CDR2 SVGAGI (reference sequence). CDR3 sequence: CASANTGLDTGELFF. CDR3 DNA: TGTGCCAGCGCAAACACAGGGCTCGACACCGGGGAGCTGTTTTTT.

The J gene is TRBJ1-1, the V gene TRBV5-1; D call uncertain. V lost 2 bases and J lost 0, with 8 bases in between. The CDR3 spans 14 residues. Per the germline V gene, CDR1 is SGHRS and CDR2 is YFSETQ. The CDR3 spells CASSFIQMNTEAFF. The CDR3 DNA reads TGCGCCAGCAGCTTTATACAGATGAACACTGAAGCTTTCTTT.

The V call is TRBV4-1, the J call TRBJ1-4; TRBD1 matches 8 bases. The germline V gene encodes CDR1 MGHRA and CDR2 YSYEKL. Trimming removed 5 bases from V and 5 bases from J; junction bases left unmatched: 7. The CDR3 has 15 amino acids. The CDR3 is CASSFDRGWNEKLFF. Written as DNA, the CDR3 is TGCGCCAGCAGCTTCGACAGGGGATGGAATGAAAAACTGTTTTTT.

This sequence joins TRBV27 and TRBJ2-2; D remains unclear. Germline V CDR1 and CDR2: MNHEY, SMNVEV (reference sequence). The ends were cut back, 3 bases at V and 6 bases at J, with 5 bases in the middle. CDR3 length: 12 residues. CDR3 residues: CASSFSAGELFF. CDR3 coding DNA: TGTGCCAGCAGTTTCTCCGCCGGGGAGCTGTTTTTT.

The V and J genes are TRBV30 and TRBJ2-7; TRBD2 matches 14 bases. Germline CDR1 reads GTSNPN; CDR2 reads SVGIG (reference sequence). V shed 1 base, J shed 11 bases, and the junction held 7 bases outside the gene matches. There are 14 residues in the CDR3. This CDR3 is CAWSGGLAGVVEYF. The CDR3 DNA is TGTGCCTGGAGTGGGGGACTAGCGGGAGTTGTGGAGTACTTC.

The rearrangement joins TRBV18 to TRBJ2-7, with TRBD2 matching over 8 bases. The germline gives CDR1 KGHSH, CDR2 LQKENI. Trimming at V came to 0 bases and at J to 3 bases, leaving 4 bases not matched to a gene. The CDR3 runs to 15 residues. CDR3 sequence (DNA): TGTGCCAGCTCACCACCGCGGGGGGCCAGCTACGAGCAGTACTTC. It encodes CASSPPRGASYEQYF.

The CDR3 is CASSTSTSAYEQYF. The CDR3 coding sequence is TGTGCCAGCAGTACATCCACTAGCGCCTACGAGCAGTACTTC. The chain couples TRBV6-5 to TRBJ2-7, with 7 bases that match TRBD2. The V gene end was trimmed by 5 bases and the J gene end by 2 bases; junction bases not matched to a gene: 6. Per the germline V gene, CDR1 is MNHEY and CDR2 is SVGAGI. The CDR3 has 14 amino acids.

The chain joins TRBV5-1 to TRBJ1-2; D possibly corresponds to TRBD1 (6 bases). This CDR3 spans 13 amino acids. CDR1 and CDR2 from the germline V gene are SGHRS and YFSETQ. V lost 0 bases and J 6 bases, leaving 9 bases between the germline ends. In nucleotides, the CDR3 is TGCGCCAGCAGCTTGGATACAGGGAATGGCTACACCTTC. The encoded protein is CASSLDTGNGYTF.

The CDR3 nucleotides read TGCGCCAGCAGCTATCACGGGGCGGGGGCGAGTGGGGCCAACGTCCTGACTTTC. This codes for CASSYHGAGASGANVLTF. This chain joins TRBV5-1 and TRBJ2-6; D perhaps matches TRBD2 (7 bases). This CDR3 is built from 18 residues. The germline CDR1 and CDR2 sequences are SGHRS and YFSETQ. V was pared by 3 bases and J by 3 bases, with 19 bases between.

The V gene is TRBV6-5, the J gene TRBJ1-5, with D perhaps TRBD1 (5 bases). V gave up 5 bases and J gave up 6 bases, with 14 bases separating them. Germline V gene sequence: CDR1 MNHEY, CDR2 SVGAGI. CDR3 length: 14 residues. The CDR3 protein is CASSPVGAGQPQHF. The CDR3 DNA reads TGTGCCAGCAGTCCGGTTGGGGCAGGTCAGCCCCAGCATTTT.

The J gene is TRBJ1-4, the V gene TRBV9, with unresolved D. V was clipped by 3 bases and J by 7 bases, with 16 bases between them. This CDR3 spans 15 amino acids. Germline-derived CDR1 and CDR2 are SGDLS and YYNGEE. The CDR3 sequence: CASSADGRSGEKLFF. The CDR3, as DNA: TGTGCCAGCAGCGCCGACGGCCGTTCGGGTGAAAAACTGTTTTTT.

The chain employs TRBV7-9 and TRBJ2-7; 9 bases are a match to TRBD1. Germline values: CDR1 SEHNR, CDR2 FQNEAQ (reference sequence). This CDR3 region has 16 residues. The V gene end was trimmed by 2 bases and the J gene end by 0 bases; junction bases not matched to a gene: 5. This CDR3 is CASSLRTGESSYEQYF. DNA of the CDR3: TGTGCCAGCAGCTTAAGGACAGGGGAGAGCTCCTACGAGCAGTACTTC.